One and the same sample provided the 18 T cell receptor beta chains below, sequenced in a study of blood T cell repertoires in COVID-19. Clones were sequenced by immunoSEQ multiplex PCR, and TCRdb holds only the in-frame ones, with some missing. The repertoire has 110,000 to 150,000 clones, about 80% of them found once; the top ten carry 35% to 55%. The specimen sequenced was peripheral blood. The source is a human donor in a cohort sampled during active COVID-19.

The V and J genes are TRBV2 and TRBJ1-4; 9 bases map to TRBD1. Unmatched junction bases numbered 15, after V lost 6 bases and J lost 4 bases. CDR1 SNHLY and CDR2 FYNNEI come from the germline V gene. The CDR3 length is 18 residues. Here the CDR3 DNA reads TGTGCCAGCAGAGTTGAACCCGGACAGGGGATTCATAATGAAAAACTGTTTTTT. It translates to CASRVEPGQGIHNEKLFF.

Here the CDR3 DNA reads TGTGCCAGCTCACAGGGACAGGGCCTTAACTATGGCTACACCTTC. Encoded protein: CASSQGQGLNYGYTF. This chain joins TRBV18 and TRBJ1-2, with 9 bases lining up with TRBD1. CDR3 length equals 15 residues. Trimming at V came to 4 bases and at J to 1 base, leaving 4 bases not matched to a gene. Germline loops: CDR1 KGHSH, CDR2 LQKENI.

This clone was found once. CDR3 sequence: CASSGNRAGGAAYNEQFF. The CDR3 bases are TGTGCCAGCAGCGGAAATAGGGCCGGGGGGGCCGCCTACAATGAGCAGTTCTTC. This chain links TRBV9 with TRBJ2-1; the match to TRBD2 covers 8 bases. V lost 3 bases and J lost 2; bases outside the gene matches: 13. Looked up from germline, CDR1 is SGDLS and CDR2 is YYNGEE. This CDR3 is 18 amino acids long. The variable domain in full, completed from reference TRBV9 and TRBJ2-1, reads DSGVTQTPKHLITATGQRVTLRCSPRSGDLSVYWYQQSLDQGLQFLIQYYNGEERAKGNILERFSAQQFPDLHSELNLSSLELGDSALYFCASSGNRAGGAAYNEQFFGPGTRLTVL.

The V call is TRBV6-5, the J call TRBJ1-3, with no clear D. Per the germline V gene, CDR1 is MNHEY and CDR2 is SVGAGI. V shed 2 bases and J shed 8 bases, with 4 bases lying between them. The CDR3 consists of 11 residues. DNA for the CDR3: TGTGCCAGCAGTTACCGTTACACCATATATTTT. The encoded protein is CASSYRYTIYF.

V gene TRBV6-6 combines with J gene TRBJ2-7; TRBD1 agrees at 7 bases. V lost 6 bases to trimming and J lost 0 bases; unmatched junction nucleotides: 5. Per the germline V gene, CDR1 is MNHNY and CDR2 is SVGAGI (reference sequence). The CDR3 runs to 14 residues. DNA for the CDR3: TGTGCCAGCAGCCACCGGACAGGCTCCTACGAGCAGTACGTC. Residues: CASSHRTGSYEQYV.

CDR3 residues: CASSQDPSVGEKLFF. The CDR3 coding sequence is TGCGCCAGCAGCCAAGATCCTTCCGTTGGCGAAAAACTGTTTTTT. The chain uses TRBV4-1 and TRBJ1-4; D remains ambiguous. V dropped 0 bases and J dropped 8 bases, with 13 bases sitting between them. Per the germline V gene, CDR1 is MGHRA and CDR2 is YSYEKL. The CDR3 consists of 15 residues.

The CDR3 DNA reads as TGTGCCAGCAGCCCCTTCGAGGCCCTCAATGAGCAGTTCTTC. Amino acid sequence: CASSPFEALNEQFF. The genes are TRBV7-2 and TRBJ2-1, with D unresolved. CDR1 and CDR2 from the germline V gene are SGHTA and FQGNSA. The V gene lost 5 bases and the J gene lost 6 bases, with 14 bases spanning the gap. The CDR3 has 14 amino acids.

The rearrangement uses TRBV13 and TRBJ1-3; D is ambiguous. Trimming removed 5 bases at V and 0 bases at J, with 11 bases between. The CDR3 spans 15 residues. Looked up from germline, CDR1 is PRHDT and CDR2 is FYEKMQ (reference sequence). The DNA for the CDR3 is TGTGCCAGCAGCCGCTCAGTCATCTCTGGAAACACCATATATTTT. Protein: CASSRSVISGNTIYF. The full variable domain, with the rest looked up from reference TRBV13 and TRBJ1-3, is AAGVIQSPRHLIKEKRETATLKCYPIPRHDTVYWYQQGPGQDPQFLISFYEKMQSDKGSIPDRFSAQQFSDYHSELNMSSLELGDSALYFCASSRSVISGNTIYFGEGSWLTVV.

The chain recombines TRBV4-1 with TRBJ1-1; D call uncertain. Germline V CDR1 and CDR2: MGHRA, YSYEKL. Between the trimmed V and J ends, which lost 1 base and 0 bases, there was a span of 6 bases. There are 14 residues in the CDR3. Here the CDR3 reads CASSQADMNTEAFF. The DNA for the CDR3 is TGCGCCAGCAGCCAAGCAGACATGAACACTGAAGCTTTCTTT.

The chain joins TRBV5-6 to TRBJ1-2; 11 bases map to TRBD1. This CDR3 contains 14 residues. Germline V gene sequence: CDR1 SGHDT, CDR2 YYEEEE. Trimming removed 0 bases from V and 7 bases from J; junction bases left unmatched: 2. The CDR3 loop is CASSLVGTGGGYTF. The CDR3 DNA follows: TGTGCCAGCAGCTTGGTTGGGACAGGGGGTGGCTACACCTTC.

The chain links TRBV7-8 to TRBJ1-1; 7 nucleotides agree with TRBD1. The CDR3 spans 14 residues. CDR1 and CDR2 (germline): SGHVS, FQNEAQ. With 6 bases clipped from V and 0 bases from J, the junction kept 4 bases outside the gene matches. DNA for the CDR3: TGTGCCAGCAGTTACGGGACAGTGAACACTGAAGCTTTCTTT. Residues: CASSYGTVNTEAFF.

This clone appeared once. The CDR3 loop reads CASSLTGGQDQPQHF. The CDR3 DNA is TGTGCCAGCAGCTTAACAGGGGGCCAGGATCAGCCCCAGCATTTT. V and J are TRBV7-9 and TRBJ1-5; 9 nucleotides match TRBD1. Germline V gene sequence: CDR1 SEHNR, CDR2 FQNEAQ (reference sequence). The V and J ends lost 2 bases and 5 bases, in that order; junction bases with no gene match: 4. CDR3 length equals 15 residues.

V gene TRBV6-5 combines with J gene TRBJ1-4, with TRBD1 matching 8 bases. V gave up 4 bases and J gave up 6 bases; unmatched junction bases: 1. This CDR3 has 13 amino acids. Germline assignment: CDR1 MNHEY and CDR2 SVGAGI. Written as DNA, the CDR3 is TGTGCCAGCAGTTTGACAGGGGATGAAAAACTGTTTTTT. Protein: CASSLTGDEKLFF.

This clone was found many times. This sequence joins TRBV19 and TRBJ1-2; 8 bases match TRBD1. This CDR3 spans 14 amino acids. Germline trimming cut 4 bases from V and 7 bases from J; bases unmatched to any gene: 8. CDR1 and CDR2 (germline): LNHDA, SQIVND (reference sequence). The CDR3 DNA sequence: TGTGCCAGTAGTAACCAGGGGGCTAGAAGTGGCTACACCTTC. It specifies CASSNQGARSGYTF.

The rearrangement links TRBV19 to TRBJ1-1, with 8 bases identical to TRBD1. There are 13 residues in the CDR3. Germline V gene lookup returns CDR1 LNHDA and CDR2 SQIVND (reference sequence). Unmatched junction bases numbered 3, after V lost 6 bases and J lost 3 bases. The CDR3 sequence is CASRTTGDTEAFF. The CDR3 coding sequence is TGTGCCAGTAGAACGACAGGGGACACTGAAGCTTTCTTT.

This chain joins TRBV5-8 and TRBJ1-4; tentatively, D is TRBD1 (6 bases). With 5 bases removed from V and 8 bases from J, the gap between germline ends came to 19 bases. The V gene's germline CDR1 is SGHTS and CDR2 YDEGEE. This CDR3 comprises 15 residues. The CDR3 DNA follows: TGTGCCAGCAGGCGGGGGGCTTTACGGAAGGAAAAACTGTTTTTT. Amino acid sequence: CASRRGALRKEKLFF. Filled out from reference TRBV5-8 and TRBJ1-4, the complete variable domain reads EAGVTQSPTHLIKTRGQQATLRCSPISGHTSVYWYQQALGLGLQFLLWYDEGEERNRGNFPPRFSGRQFPNYSSELNVNALELEDSALYLCASRRGALRKEKLFFGSGTQLSVL.

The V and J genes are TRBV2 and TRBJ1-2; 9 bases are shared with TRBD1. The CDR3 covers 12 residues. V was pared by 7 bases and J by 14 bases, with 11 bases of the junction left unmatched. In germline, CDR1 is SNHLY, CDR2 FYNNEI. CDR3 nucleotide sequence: TGTGCCAGCACCGGGACAGGGAGAATAATAACCTTC. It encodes CASTGTGRIITF.

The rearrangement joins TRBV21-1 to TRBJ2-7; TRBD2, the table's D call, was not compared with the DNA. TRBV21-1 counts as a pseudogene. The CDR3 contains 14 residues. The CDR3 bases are TGTGCCAGCAGCAAAAGGGAGGTCCCTTACGAGCAGTACTTC. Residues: CASSKREVPYEQYF.